This is a list of T cell receptor beta chains from one sample in a study of cytomegalovirus exposure and HLA in healthy donors. Assay: immunoSEQ multiplex PCR; the TCRdb copy retains only in-frame clones and omits some. This sample yields approximately 190,000 clones, of which around 82% are seen a single time; approximately 0.25% belongs to the top ten. Input material: PBMCs. These receptors all come from a boy younger than 18 in good health and CMV-seronegative. CDR3s include the opening cysteine and the closing phenylalanine or tryptophan. D genes are given only for firm matches. Size values are once, few and many counts, or a class for expanded clones, and some rows have none.

>NA|TRBV5-4|TRBJ1-5|NA
TGTGCCAGCAGCTTGGGGGGGGATCAGCCCCAGCATTTT
CASSLGGDQPQHF
>NA|TRBV5-6|TRBJ1-5|NA
TGTGCCAGCAGCTTCTCGCGGGAATTCGGCAATCAGCCCCAGCATTTT
CASSFSREFGNQPQHF
>NA|TRBV4-3|TRBJ2-7|NA
TGCGCCAGCAGCCAAGAGCCCGGCGGGAACTACGAGCAGTACTTC
CASSQEPGGNYEQYF
>NA|TRBV29-1|TRBJ2-7|TRBD1
TGCAGCGCCCGGACAGGGAGAGCCTACGAGCAGTACTTC
CSARTGRAYEQYF
>few|TRBV6-1|TRBJ1-1|NA
TGTGCCAGCCTCCAGACAGGACACATGAACACTGAAGCTTTCTTT
CASLQTGHMNTEAFF
>NA|TRBV7-9|TRBJ1-3|NA
TGTGCCAGCAGCTTATGGGCAGATGGAGGAAACACCATATATTTT
CASSLWADGGNTIYF
>few|TRBV27|TRBJ2-1|NA
TGTGCCAGCAGTTTAGGGCAAATCAATGAGCAGTTCTTC
CASSLGQINEQFF
>NA|TRBV2|TRBJ1-1|NA
TGTGCCAGCAGTGACAAGCGCACTGAAGCTTTCTTT
CASSDKRTEAFF
>NA|TRBV6-6|TRBJ1-6|NA
TGTGCCAGTGCTCCGGGGTTATCTTCACCCCTCCACTTT
CASAPGLSSPLHF
>NA|TRBV30|TRBJ1-1|NA
TGTGCCTGGAGTGCCTCAGACTTGAACACTGAAGCTTTCTTT
CAWSASDLNTEAFF
>NA|TRBV11-2|TRBJ2-7|NA
TGTGCCAGCAGCTTAAAGCAGGCAGGGTTGGGGCAGTACTTC
CASSLKQAGLGQYF
>NA|TRBV7-3|TRBJ1-1|NA
TGTGCCAGCAGCCCATCCGGTAACACTGAAGCTTTCTTT
CASSPSGNTEAFF
>NA|TRBV6-4|TRBJ2-1|TRBD2
TGTGCCAGCAGTGCTAGCGGGAGCGGTAGCAATGAGCAGTTCTTC
CASSASGSGSNEQFF
>NA|TRBV4-1|TRBJ2-3|NA
TGCGCCAGCAGCTGGACTATCCGCACAGATACGCAGTATTTT
CASSWTIRTDTQYF
>NA|TRBV19|TRBJ2-2|NA
TGTGCCAGTAGTCTCCCGGGGGGCAACACCGGGGAGCTGTTTTTT
CASSLPGGNTGELFF
>NA|TRBV15|TRBJ2-1|TRBD1
TGTGCCACCAGCAAACCGGACAGGGGGATCAATGAGCAGTTCTTC
CATSKPDRGINEQFF
>NA|TRBV5-1|TRBJ1-2|TRBD1
TGCGCCAGCAGCTTGGCCGGTCAGGGGGACTTATGGGATGGCTACACCTTC
CASSLAGQGDLWDGYTF
>NA|TRBV6-5|TRBJ2-1|NA
TGTGCCAGCAGTAGGGAGGCCAGCTCCTACAATGAGCAGTTCTTC
CASSREASSYNEQFF
>NA|TRBV6-5|TRBJ2-2|NA
TGTGCCACAGCAGGTTTCTCTACCGGGAAGCTGTTTTTT
CATAGFSTGKLFF
>once|TRBV7-2|TRBJ1-1|TRBD1
TGTGCCAGCAGACGATCCACAGGGGTGAACACTGAAGCTTTCTTT
CASRRSTGVNTEAFF
>NA|TRBV5-4|TRBJ2-7|TRBD1
TGTGCCAGCAGCTTGGGGACAGGTCCCTACGAGCAGTACTTC
CASSLGTGPYEQYF
>NA|TRBV2|TRBJ2-5|TRBD1
TGTGCCAGCAAGGACAGGGGTTCCCAAGAGACCCAGTACTTC
CASKDRGSQETQYF
>few|TRBV12-5|TRBJ1-1|NA
TGTGCTAGTGGTTTCCAGGGAAGGGAAGCTTTCTTT
CASGFQGREAFF
>NA|TRBV15|TRBJ1-4|NA
TGTGCCACCAGGTTGGGGCTCAACGAAGAAAAACTGTTTTTT
CATRLGLNEEKLFF
>NA|TRBV28|TRBJ2-6|NA
TGTGCCAGCAGTTTGGGCACCTCTGGGGCCAACGTCCTGACTTTC
CASSLGTSGANVLTF
>NA|TRBV20-1|TRBJ2-7|TRBD2
TGCAGTGCTAGGGGGGGGGACGAGCAGTACTTC
CSARGGDEQYF
>NA|TRBV27|TRBJ2-7|TRBD2
TGTGCCAGCAGCTCCGTCGTTAGCGGGGCAAGCTCCTACGAGCAGTACTTC
CASSSVVSGASSYEQYF
>NA|TRBV19|TRBJ1-1|NA
TGTGCCAGTAGTTTGGGGAGGAACACTGAAGCTTTCTTT
CASSLGRNTEAFF
>NA|TRBV6-6|TRBJ1-1|NA
TGTGCCAGCAGTTACTCCCGGGGGGGGGTGAACACTGAAGCTTTCTTT
CASSYSRGGVNTEAFF